This TCR beta chain was profiled in a study of cytomegalovirus exposure and HLA in healthy donors. Across the study: Earlier findings included approximately 120 million unique TCR beta sequences obtained from some 180 million T cells. Study-level results: A cluster of highly shared sequence variants was likely a sequencing artifact. Researchers counted 150 to 200 TCR beta chains as cytomegalovirus-associated.

V dropped 5 bases and J dropped 2 bases, with 12 bases sitting between them. The germline CDR1 and CDR2 sequences are SGHVS and FNYEAQ. The CDR3 spans 15 residues. For this clone: Its matching antigen is unknown.

Primers included in the PCR were 60 Vbeta and 13 Jbeta primers. Sequenced by immunoSEQ multiplex PCR; TCRdb stores in-frame clones only, minus some. The table has 100,000 to 150,000 clones, approximately 78% seen once. The specimen sequenced was PBMCs. This sequence was found in a woman aged 40 to 50 in good health and CMV-seronegative. The V and J genes are TRBV7-6 and TRBJ1-4; no reliable D call. CDR3: CASSPIGATNEKLFF. The CDR3 DNA reads as TGTGCCAGCAGCCCAATCGGAGCTACTAATGAAAAACTGTTTTTT.